The rows below give T cell receptor beta chains drawn from one sample of a study of blood T cell repertoires in COVID-19. Sequencing used immunoSEQ multiplex PCR; TCRdb keeps in-frame clones, though not all of them. This sample carries 50,000 to 70,000 clones, 60% to 80% of them seen once, and the ten largest clones take 2.5% to 3.5%. The sequencing input was peripheral blood. All receptors come from a man in his sixties with acute or convalescent COVID-19. Each CDR3 is given with its conserved first and last residue. Each record gives: J gene, V gene, D gene, clone size, CDR3 DNA, CDR3 protein. The D gene is left open where the match is weak. Clone size is stated in some rows and not others, as once, few, many or a class when expanded.

TRBJ1-4	TRBV7-2	TRBD1	-	TGTGCCAGCAGCTTAAGAGGGGGCAATGAAAAACTGTTTTTT	CASSLRGGNEKLFF
TRBJ2-3	TRBV20-1	TRBD2	few	TGCAGTGCTAGTGGACTAGCGGTTAGCACAGATACGCAGTATTTT	CSASGLAVSTDTQYF
TRBJ1-5	TRBV5-5	-	few	TGTGCCAGCAGGAGAGGGCTGATCGTCAATCAGCCCCAGCATTTT	CASRRGLIVNQPQHF
TRBJ2-5	TRBV28	-	once	TGTGCCAGCAGTTTGTCCTACCAAGAGACCCAGTACTTC	CASSLSYQETQYF
TRBJ2-3	TRBV19	TRBD2	few	TGTGCCAGTAGTGCTCCGGGACTAGCAGCGACAGATACGCAGTATTTT	CASSAPGLAATDTQYF
TRBJ1-1	TRBV2	-	-	TGTGCCAGCGAGCGGGGGGCGAACACTGAAGCTTTCTTT	CASERGANTEAFF
TRBJ1-6	TRBV5-1	-	-	TGCGCCAGCAGGTTTTACGGAGCTACGGAAAATTCACCCCTCCACTTT	CASRFYGATENSPLHF
TRBJ2-7	TRBV5-1	TRBD2	-	TGCGCCAGCAGCTTGGATCCTAGCGGGGGAGTGAGGGAGCAGTACTTC	CASSLDPSGGVREQYF
TRBJ2-3	TRBV27	TRBD2	once	TGTGCCAGCGGAGCGGGGGGGCCGGTAGATACGCAGTATTTT	CASGAGGPVDTQYF
TRBJ2-7	TRBV30	TRBD1	many	TGTGCCTGGTCCCGGACAGGCCTCTACGAGCAGTACTTC	CAWSRTGLYEQYF
TRBJ2-2	TRBV5-1	-	-	TGCGCCAGCAGCTTCAGCCTTGAGGGACTCACCGGGGAGCTGTTTTTT	CASSFSLEGLTGELFF
TRBJ2-7	TRBV4-1	-	few	TGCGCCAGCAGCCAGAACATCCCCTACGAGCAGTACTTC	CASSQNIPYEQYF
TRBJ2-1	TRBV29-1	-	once	TGCAGCGTTACAAGGGGGTCCTACAATGAGCAGTTCTTC	CSVTRGSYNEQFF
TRBJ1-2	TRBV7-2	TRBD1	-	TGTGCCAGCAGCTTAGGGGACAGTGAGGTCGGCTACACCTTC	CASSLGDSEVGYTF
TRBJ2-7	TRBV5-4	TRBD2	-	TGTGCCAGCAGCTTGAATCTAGCGGGGGGGCTTACATCCGTCGAGCAGTACTTC	CASSLNLAGGLTSVEQYF
TRBJ1-1	TRBV19	TRBD1	-	TGTGCCAGTAGTTGGCGGGGACAGGGTGAAGCTTTCTTT	CASSWRGQGEAFF
TRBJ2-1	TRBV19	TRBD1	-	TGTGCCAGTACCCCGGGACAGATTTACAATGAGCAGTTCTTC	CASTPGQIYNEQFF
TRBJ2-4	TRBV5-1	-	-	TGCGCCAGCGCCCCCGGAGTAGCCAAAAACATTCAGTACTTC	CASAPGVAKNIQYF
TRBJ1-4	TRBV6-5	-	-	TGTGCCAGCCAGGCAGATTCTAATGAAAAACTGTTTTTT	CASQADSNEKLFF
TRBJ1-2	TRBV9	TRBD1	-	TGTGCCAGCAGCCCCGGGACAGGCCTCGACTATGGCTACACCTTC	CASSPGTGLDYGYTF
TRBJ2-5	TRBV6-2/TRBV6-3	TRBD1	-	TGTGCCAGCAGTAACCCGGGACAGACTTTAGAGACCCAGTACTTC	CASSNPGQTLETQYF
TRBJ1-5	TRBV11-2	TRBD1	-	TGTGCCAGTTCCGGGACAGAGAAACAGCCCCAGCATTTT	CASSGTEKQPQHF
TRBJ2-7	TRBV5-1	-	-	TGCGCCAGCAGCCCTTCGGAGGGGTTGTACTTC	CASSPSEGLYF
TRBJ1-5	TRBV12-3/TRBV12-4	-	-	TGTGCCAGCAATTGGGCAGGGTACCAGCCCCAGCATTTT	CASNWAGYQPQHF
TRBJ1-2	TRBV7-2	-	-	TGTGCCAGCAGCATCTCGACCGCAGGGGTTCGCGGCTACACCTTC	CASSISTAGVRGYTF
TRBJ1-6	TRBV7-2	-	-	TGTGCCAGCAGCCTACAGGGTGGGGGCTATAATTCACCCCTCCACTTT	CASSLQGGGYNSPLHF
TRBJ1-1	TRBV11-2	-	few	TGTGCCAGCAGCTGGGGGACATTTGACACTGAAGCTTTCTTT	CASSWGTFDTEAFF
TRBJ2-7	TRBV18	-	few	TGTGCCAGCTCACGGGGTCAGGGGAACGCGGACGAGCAGTACTTC	CASSRGQGNADEQYF
TRBJ2-7	TRBV6-5	-	few	TGTGCCAGCAGTTATGATAGGGGTACCTACGAGCAGTACTTC	CASSYDRGTYEQYF
TRBJ1-3	TRBV19	-	-	TGTGCCAGTAGTATAGCTGCAGGCTTTTTCGCTGGAAACACCATATATTTT	CASSIAAGFFAGNTIYF
TRBJ1-5	TRBV12-3/TRBV12-4	-	-	TGTGCCAGCAGTTTAGGAGGGAAACAGCCCCAGCATTTT	CASSLGGKQPQHF
TRBJ1-3	TRBV6-5	-	medium-sized	TGTGCCAGCAGTTACTCGGGCAGCCTCTCTGGAAACACCATATATTTT	CASSYSGSLSGNTIYF
TRBJ2-3	TRBV7-2	TRBD2	-	TGTGCCAGCAGCTTACGCGCTAGCGGGGTCACAGATACGCAGTATTTT	CASSLRASGVTDTQYF
TRBJ1-2	TRBV25-1	TRBD1	-	TGTGCCAGCAGTGAATTGGGAGGACAGGGCTCCTGGGGCTACACCTTC	CASSELGGQGSWGYTF
TRBJ2-6	TRBV25-1	-	-	TGTGCCAGCAGTACACGGGGGGCGGGTTATGGGGCCAACGTCCTGACTTTC	CASSTRGAGYGANVLTF
TRBJ1-3	TRBV9	-	-	TGTGCCAGCAGCGTAGAGGAGGGATACACCATATATTTT	CASSVEEGYTIYF
TRBJ2-7	TRBV9	TRBD2	-	TGTGCCAGCAGCCCAGTAGGGACTAGCGGGGGGTACGAGCAGTACTTC	CASSPVGTSGGYEQYF
TRBJ2-5	TRBV27	-	-	TGTGCCAGCACCAACCAAGAGACCCAGTACTTC	CASTNQETQYF
TRBJ2-7	TRBV19	-	-	TGTGCCAGCTCGACACAGGACCTCCCTAGCTACGAGCAGTACTTC	CASSTQDLPSYEQYF
TRBJ1-3	TRBV5-6	-	-	TGTGCCAGCAGCTTCCGGCGGGGTATCAGCTCTGGAAACACCATATATTTT	CASSFRRGISSGNTIYF
TRBJ1-3	TRBV7-9	TRBD1	-	TGTGCCAGCAGCTCACGGACAGGGAGGGGAAACACCATATATTTT	CASSSRTGRGNTIYF
TRBJ1-2	TRBV7-9	-	-	TGTGCCAGCAGCCGGACAGCGCCCGGTCATGGCTACACCTTC	CASSRTAPGHGYTF
TRBJ1-2	TRBV27	TRBD1	-	TGTGCCAGCAGTTTCTCCTGGGACAGGGGTAGTGGCTACACCTTC	CASSFSWDRGSGYTF
TRBJ1-5	TRBV28	-	-	TGTGCCAGCAGTTTAGGGTTTGGCAGGGATAATCAGCCCCAGCATTTT	CASSLGFGRDNQPQHF
TRBJ1-2	TRBV29-1	TRBD1	-	TGCAGCACTACATCGGGACAGAACTATGGCTACACCTTC	CSTTSGQNYGYTF